This T cell receptor (beta chain) emerged from a study of CD8+ T cells in alopecia areata. Treatment described: oral pan-JAK inhibitor, 5-10 mg twice daily. Both peripheral blood and punch biopsies of lesional scalp skin were obtained from patients who had alopecia areata. Looked up from germline, CDR1 is SEHNR and CDR2 is FQNEAQ (reference sequence). The length of the CDR3 is 11 residues. V lost 8 bases and J lost 7, with 11 bases in between. The authors extracted RNA and reverse transcribed it into cDNA as the sequencing template. Only in-frame clones appear in the TCRdb table, and some are missing; sequencing was by immunoSEQ multiplex PCR. The sample lists some 170,000 clones, roughly 58% occurring once.

V and J are TRBV7-9 and TRBJ2-5; no definite D call. Sequencing used CD4+ T cells sorted from blood, obtained at roughly week 55, from a patient treated with tofacitinib. The clonotype was recovered from a human donor with alopecia areata. CDR3: CASGDGVTQYF. The CDR3 DNA sequence: TGTGCCAGCGGAGATGGTGTGACCCAGTACTTC.